This is a list of T cell receptor beta chains from one sample in a study of cytomegalovirus exposure and HLA in healthy donors. Only in-frame clones appear in the TCRdb table, and some are missing; sequencing was by immunoSEQ multiplex PCR. Among 150,000 to 180,000 clones listed, 70% to 90% were seen once. The sample consisted of PBMCs. These receptors all stem from a man aged 18-30 years in good health and CMV-seropositive. Both conserved end residues are part of each CDR3. The D gene is left open where the match is weak. Clone size is not always given. Where it is, it says once, few, many or a class for expanded clones.

j_gene: TRBJ2-2; v_gene: TRBV9; abundance: .; d_gene: .; CDR3nt: TGTGCCAGCAGCGAGGCACAGGGAACCGGGGAGCTGTTTTTT; CDR3aa: CASSEAQGTGELFF
j_gene: TRBJ1-1; v_gene: TRBV6-5; abundance: .; d_gene: TRBD1; CDR3nt: TGTGCCAGCAGACGACAGGGTCGGAACACTGAAGCTTTCTTT; CDR3aa: CASRRQGRNTEAFF
j_gene: TRBJ1-6; v_gene: TRBV7-2; abundance: .; d_gene: TRBD1; CDR3nt: TGTGCCAGCCGGGACAGGAGCTCCTATAATTCACCCCTCCACTTT; CDR3aa: CASRDRSSYNSPLHF
j_gene: TRBJ2-2; v_gene: TRBV4-3; abundance: .; d_gene: .; CDR3nt: TGCGCCAGCAGCTCAGGGGTTAACACCGGGGAGCTGTTTTTT; CDR3aa: CASSSGVNTGELFF
j_gene: TRBJ2-7; v_gene: TRBV19; abundance: few; d_gene: .; CDR3nt: TGTGCCAGTAGTATATCGACAGCCGACGAGCAGTACTTC; CDR3aa: CASSISTADEQYF
j_gene: TRBJ1-6; v_gene: TRBV6-5; abundance: .; d_gene: TRBD1; CDR3nt: TGTGCCAGCAGTCCCGGGACAGGGGGGAATTCACCCCTCCACTTT; CDR3aa: CASSPGTGGNSPLHF
j_gene: TRBJ2-7; v_gene: TRBV27; abundance: many; d_gene: TRBD2; CDR3nt: TGTGCCAGCAGCCCAACCCTAGCGGGGGGTCTCTACGAGCAGTACTTC; CDR3aa: CASSPTLAGGLYEQYF
j_gene: TRBJ2-1; v_gene: TRBV13; abundance: .; d_gene: .; CDR3nt: TGTGCCAGCCAATCCCCGAACTCCTTTACAGCCAATGAGCAGTTCTTC; CDR3aa: CASQSPNSFTANEQFF
j_gene: TRBJ2-5; v_gene: TRBV29-1; abundance: .; d_gene: .; CDR3nt: TGCAGCGCAGCAGGGGTCCAAGAGACCCAGTACTTC; CDR3aa: CSAAGVQETQYF
j_gene: TRBJ2-7; v_gene: TRBV18; abundance: .; d_gene: TRBD2; CDR3nt: TGTGCCAGCTCCTTGGGGACTAGCGGGTACGAGCAGTACTTC; CDR3aa: CASSLGTSGYEQYF
j_gene: TRBJ2-1; v_gene: TRBV7-2; abundance: .; d_gene: TRBD2; CDR3nt: TGTGCCAGCAGCCCAGGCCTCGGCGGGGGGGAGGCGTTCTTC; CDR3aa: CASSPGLGGGEAFF
j_gene: TRBJ2-2; v_gene: TRBV27; abundance: .; d_gene: TRBD1; CDR3nt: TGTGCCAGCAGTGCTCCCGGGACAGGGACGGCCGGGGAGCTGTTTTTT; CDR3aa: CASSAPGTGTAGELFF
j_gene: TRBJ1-4; v_gene: TRBV6-1; abundance: .; d_gene: .; CDR3nt: TGTGCCAGCAGTGCATACAGGGCTCTCGGTGAAAAACTGTTTTTT; CDR3aa: CASSAYRALGEKLFF
j_gene: TRBJ1-5; v_gene: TRBV4-1; abundance: .; d_gene: .; CDR3nt: TGCGCCAGCAGCCAATCCGACGGGGGGAATCAGCCCCAGCATTTT; CDR3aa: CASSQSDGGNQPQHF
j_gene: TRBJ1-1; v_gene: TRBV11-2; abundance: .; d_gene: .; CDR3nt: TGTGCCAGCAGCCGTACTGAAGCTTTCTTT; CDR3aa: CASSRTEAFF
j_gene: TRBJ2-5; v_gene: TRBV9; abundance: .; d_gene: TRBD2; CDR3nt: TGTGCCAGCAGCGTAGCCCCCGATCGCGGGAGGGAGACCCAGTACTTC; CDR3aa: CASSVAPDRGRETQYF
j_gene: TRBJ2-7; v_gene: TRBV5-1; abundance: .; d_gene: .; CDR3nt: TGCGCCAGCAGCTTGGGGCAGGGGGGTAAGGGCTCCTACGAGCAGTACTTC; CDR3aa: CASSLGQGGKGSYEQYF
j_gene: TRBJ1-2; v_gene: TRBV19; abundance: .; d_gene: TRBD1; CDR3nt: TGTGCCAGTAGTATAGGCCGACAGGGGGGCGTCTATGGCTACACCTTC; CDR3aa: CASSIGRQGGVYGYTF
j_gene: TRBJ2-2; v_gene: TRBV6-4; abundance: few; d_gene: TRBD1; CDR3nt: TGTGCCAGCAGTGAACAGGGGGCGGACACCGGGGAGCTGTTTTTT; CDR3aa: CASSEQGADTGELFF
j_gene: TRBJ2-1; v_gene: TRBV7-3; abundance: .; d_gene: TRBD2; CDR3nt: TGTGCCTGCGCTTTGACTAGCGGGGGGGCCGAGCAGTTCTTC; CDR3aa: CACALTSGGAEQFF
j_gene: TRBJ1-1; v_gene: TRBV7-6; abundance: .; d_gene: .; CDR3nt: TGTGCCAGCAGCTCTATAAGCAGGCTGGGAGCTTTCTTT; CDR3aa: CASSSISRLGAFF
j_gene: TRBJ2-2; v_gene: TRBV27; abundance: .; d_gene: .; CDR3nt: TGTGCCAGCAGTCCCGACTGGACGAACACCGGGGAGCTGTTTTTT; CDR3aa: CASSPDWTNTGELFF
j_gene: TRBJ1-2; v_gene: TRBV2; abundance: .; d_gene: .; CDR3nt: TGTGCCAGCAGTGATGGGCTTTACAAACCCGATGGCTACACCTTC; CDR3aa: CASSDGLYKPDGYTF
j_gene: TRBJ2-3; v_gene: TRBV4-1; abundance: .; d_gene: .; CDR3nt: TGCGCCAGCAGCCAACAGGGAACACAGGATACGCAGTATTTT; CDR3aa: CASSQQGTQDTQYF
j_gene: TRBJ2-7; v_gene: TRBV4-2; abundance: .; d_gene: .; CDR3nt: TGTGCCAGCAGCCAAGAGCGAGGGCGTCGGGTTGAGCAGTACTTC; CDR3aa: CASSQERGRRVEQYF
j_gene: TRBJ2-7; v_gene: TRBV18; abundance: .; d_gene: TRBD2; CDR3nt: TGTGCCAGCTCACCACCGTCTAGCGGGGGGGTTCACGAGCAGTACTTC; CDR3aa: CASSPPSSGGVHEQYF
j_gene: TRBJ2-7; v_gene: TRBV5-1; abundance: .; d_gene: TRBD1; CDR3nt: TGCGCCAGCAGCCCTAGAACCGGGACAGGCTACGAGCAGTACTTC; CDR3aa: CASSPRTGTGYEQYF
j_gene: TRBJ1-1; v_gene: TRBV15; abundance: .; d_gene: .; CDR3nt: TGTGCCACCAGCAGAGATAACAGGAACACTGAAGCTTTCTTT; CDR3aa: CATSRDNRNTEAFF
j_gene: TRBJ1-3; v_gene: TRBV7-2; abundance: .; d_gene: .; CDR3nt: TGTGCCAGCAGGCTGCGGGGGGCAGGAAACACCATATATTTT; CDR3aa: CASRLRGAGNTIYF
j_gene: TRBJ1-3; v_gene: TRBV7-9; abundance: .; d_gene: .; CDR3nt: TGTGCCAGCAGCCACTCGGGGGGCGATGGAAACACCATATATTTT; CDR3aa: CASSHSGGDGNTIYF
j_gene: TRBJ2-7; v_gene: TRBV5-8; abundance: .; d_gene: .; CDR3nt: TGTGCCAGCAGGAGCGGGCCCTACGAGCAGTACTTC; CDR3aa: CASRSGPYEQYF
j_gene: TRBJ1-5; v_gene: TRBV7-2; abundance: .; d_gene: TRBD1; CDR3nt: TGTGCCAGCAGCTTAGAACAGGGGGCGAGCAATCAGCCCCAGCATTTT; CDR3aa: CASSLEQGASNQPQHF
j_gene: TRBJ2-3; v_gene: TRBV7-2; abundance: .; d_gene: TRBD1; CDR3nt: TGTGCCAGCAGCCCGGGACGGACAGGGCTGACAGATACGCAGTATTTT; CDR3aa: CASSPGRTGLTDTQYF
j_gene: TRBJ2-2; v_gene: TRBV7-9; abundance: few; d_gene: TRBD1; CDR3nt: TGTGCCAGCAGCGGAGCCGGGACAGATACCACCGGGGAGCTGTTTTTT; CDR3aa: CASSGAGTDTTGELFF
j_gene: TRBJ1-1; v_gene: TRBV11-2; abundance: .; d_gene: TRBD1; CDR3nt: TGTGCCAGCAGCCTGACAGGGTGGAACACTGAAGCTTTCTTT; CDR3aa: CASSLTGWNTEAFF
j_gene: TRBJ2-7; v_gene: TRBV19; abundance: .; d_gene: TRBD1; CDR3nt: TGTGCCAGTAGTATAGGCCGGGACAGGGGGCAAGAGCAGTACTTC; CDR3aa: CASSIGRDRGQEQYF
j_gene: TRBJ2-1; v_gene: TRBV7-8; abundance: .; d_gene: TRBD2; CDR3nt: TGTGCCAGCAGCTCGAGCAGCGGGGGGGCTTACAATGAGCAGTTCTTC; CDR3aa: CASSSSSGGAYNEQFF
j_gene: TRBJ1-2; v_gene: TRBV6-5; abundance: once; d_gene: TRBD1; CDR3nt: TGTGCCAGCAGTCGAGAAACAGGGGCGAGAACTGGCTACACCTTC; CDR3aa: CASSRETGARTGYTF
j_gene: TRBJ1-1; v_gene: TRBV5-1; abundance: .; d_gene: .; CDR3nt: TGCGCCAGCAGCTTGGTCCAGGGTATGAACACTGAAGCTTTCTTT; CDR3aa: CASSLVQGMNTEAFF
j_gene: TRBJ2-1; v_gene: TRBV7-2; abundance: .; d_gene: TRBD2; CDR3nt: TGTGCCAGCAGCCCCCTAGCGGGAGGCTCCTACAATGAGCAGTTCTTC; CDR3aa: CASSPLAGGSYNEQFF
j_gene: TRBJ2-7; v_gene: TRBV6-5; abundance: .; d_gene: TRBD1; CDR3nt: TGTGCCAGCAGTGGGACAGGGGGCAAAAACGAGCAGTACTTC; CDR3aa: CASSGTGGKNEQYF
j_gene: TRBJ1-1; v_gene: TRBV30; abundance: .; d_gene: .; CDR3nt: TGTGCCTGGAGGGCCCTGGACAGGAACACTGAAGCTTTCTTT; CDR3aa: CAWRALDRNTEAFF
j_gene: TRBJ2-7; v_gene: TRBV2; abundance: .; d_gene: .; CDR3nt: TGTGCCGGATCCCACAGTTCCTACGAGCAGTACTTC; CDR3aa: CAGSHSSYEQYF
j_gene: TRBJ1-2; v_gene: TRBV18; abundance: .; d_gene: TRBD1; CDR3nt: TGTGCCAGCTCACCTTCTAGGGCAGGGGGCGCGGACTATGGCTACACCTTC; CDR3aa: CASSPSRAGGADYGYTF
j_gene: TRBJ2-3; v_gene: TRBV4-3; abundance: .; d_gene: TRBD2; CDR3nt: TGCGCCAGCAGCCAGGCCCTGACTAGCGGGGGGTTGGATACGCAGTATTTT; CDR3aa: CASSQALTSGGLDTQYF
j_gene: TRBJ2-1; v_gene: TRBV7-6; abundance: .; d_gene: .; CDR3nt: TGTGCCAGCAGCTTAGTAAGGGGGAATGAGCAGTTCTTC; CDR3aa: CASSLVRGNEQFF
j_gene: TRBJ2-3; v_gene: TRBV7-6; abundance: .; d_gene: .; CDR3nt: TGTGCCAGCAGCTTAGTAGGGGCAGGGACTCCAGATACGCAGTATTTT; CDR3aa: CASSLVGAGTPDTQYF
j_gene: TRBJ2-1; v_gene: TRBV12-2; abundance: .; d_gene: .; CDR3nt: TGTGCAAGTCGCTTACCGACTAGCGGGGGGAATGAGCAGTTCTTC; CDR3aa: CASRLPTSGGNEQFF
j_gene: TRBJ2-5; v_gene: TRBV7-2; abundance: once; d_gene: .; CDR3nt: TGTGCCAGCAGCCCGGGGGTATACGAGACCCAGTACTTC; CDR3aa: CASSPGVYETQYF
j_gene: TRBJ2-5; v_gene: TRBV20-1; abundance: .; d_gene: TRBD2; CDR3nt: TGTCGGGGCAGCGGGGGGGAGACCCAGTACTTC; CDR3aa: CRGSGGETQYF
j_gene: TRBJ1-2; v_gene: TRBV18; abundance: .; d_gene: .; CDR3nt: TGTGCCAGCTCACCTCTTTCACAGGGCCTTAACTATGGCTACACCTTC; CDR3aa: CASSPLSQGLNYGYTF
j_gene: TRBJ2-1; v_gene: TRBV11-2; abundance: .; d_gene: .; CDR3nt: TGTGCCAGCAGCTCTAACTGGGACTCCAATGAGCAGTTCTTC; CDR3aa: CASSSNWDSNEQFF
j_gene: TRBJ1-4; v_gene: TRBV4-3; abundance: .; d_gene: TRBD1; CDR3nt: TGCGCCAGCAGCCAAGTACAGGGGGTGGGATCAAAACTGTTTTTT; CDR3aa: CASSQVQGVGSKLFF
j_gene: TRBJ1-5; v_gene: TRBV5-6; abundance: few; d_gene: .; CDR3nt: TGTGCCAGCAGCCCTGGGACACTCAGCAATCAGCCCCAGCATTTT; CDR3aa: CASSPGTLSNQPQHF
j_gene: TRBJ2-7; v_gene: TRBV13; abundance: .; d_gene: .; CDR3nt: TGTGCCAGCAGCTTAGAGGGGCATGGATACGAGCAGTACTTC; CDR3aa: CASSLEGHGYEQYF
j_gene: TRBJ2-7; v_gene: TRBV23-1; abundance: .; d_gene: .; CDR3nt: TGCGCCAGCACCCGGCGGGGCGACGGGACCTACGAGCAGTACTTC; CDR3aa: CASTRRGDGTYEQYF
j_gene: TRBJ1-5; v_gene: TRBV6-6; abundance: .; d_gene: TRBD1; CDR3nt: TGTGCCAGCGATTCGGACAGGAGACATCAGCCCCAGCATTTT; CDR3aa: CASDSDRRHQPQHF